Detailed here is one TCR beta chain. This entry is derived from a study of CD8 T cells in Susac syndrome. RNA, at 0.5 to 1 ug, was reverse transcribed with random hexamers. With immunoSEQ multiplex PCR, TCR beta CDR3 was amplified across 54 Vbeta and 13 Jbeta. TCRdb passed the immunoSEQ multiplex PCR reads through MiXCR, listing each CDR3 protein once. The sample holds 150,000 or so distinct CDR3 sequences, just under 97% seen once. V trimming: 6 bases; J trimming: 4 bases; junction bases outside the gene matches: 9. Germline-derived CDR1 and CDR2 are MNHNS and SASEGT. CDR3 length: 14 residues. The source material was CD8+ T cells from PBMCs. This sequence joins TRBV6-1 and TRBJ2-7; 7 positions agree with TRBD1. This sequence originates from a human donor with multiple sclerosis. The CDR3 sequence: CASRELDRTYEQYF. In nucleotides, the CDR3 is TGTGCCAGCAGGGAACTGGACAGGACATACGAGCAGTACTTC.